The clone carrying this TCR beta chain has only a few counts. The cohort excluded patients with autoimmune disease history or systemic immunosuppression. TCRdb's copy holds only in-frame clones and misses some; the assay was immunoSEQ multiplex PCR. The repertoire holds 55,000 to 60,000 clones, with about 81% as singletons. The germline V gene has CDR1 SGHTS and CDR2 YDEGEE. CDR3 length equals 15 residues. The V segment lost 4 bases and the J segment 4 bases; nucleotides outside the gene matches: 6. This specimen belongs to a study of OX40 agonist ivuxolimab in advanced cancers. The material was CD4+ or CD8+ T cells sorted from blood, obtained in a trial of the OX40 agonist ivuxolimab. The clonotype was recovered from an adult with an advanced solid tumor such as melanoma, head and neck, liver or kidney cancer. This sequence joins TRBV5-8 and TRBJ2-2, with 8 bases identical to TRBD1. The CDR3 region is CASSATRGRTGELFF. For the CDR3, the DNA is TGTGCCAGCAGCGCGACCAGGGGGCGCACCGGGGAGCTGTTTTTT.